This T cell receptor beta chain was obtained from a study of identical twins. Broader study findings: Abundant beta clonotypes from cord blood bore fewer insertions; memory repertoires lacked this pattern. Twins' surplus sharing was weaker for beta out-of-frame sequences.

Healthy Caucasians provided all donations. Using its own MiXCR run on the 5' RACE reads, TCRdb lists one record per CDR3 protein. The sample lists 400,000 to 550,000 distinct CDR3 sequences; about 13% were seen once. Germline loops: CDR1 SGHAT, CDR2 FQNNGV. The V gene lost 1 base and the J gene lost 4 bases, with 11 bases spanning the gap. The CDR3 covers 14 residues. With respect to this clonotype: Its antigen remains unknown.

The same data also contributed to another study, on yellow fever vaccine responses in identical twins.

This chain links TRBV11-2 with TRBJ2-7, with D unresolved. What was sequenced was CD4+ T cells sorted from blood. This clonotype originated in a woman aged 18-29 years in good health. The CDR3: CASSLVAYGYEQYF. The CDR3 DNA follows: TGTGCCAGCAGCTTAGTGGCTTACGGATACGAGCAGTACTTC.